A selection of T cell receptor beta chains follows, all from one sample in a study of Ad26.COV2.S vaccination and SARS-CoV-2 variants. The protocol was immunoSEQ multiplex PCR, while the TCRdb copy is restricted to in-frame clones and leaves out a portion. The sample lists 380,000 or so clones, approximately 83% occurring once. The sample here was peripheral blood, taken in a trial of Ad26.COV2.S vaccine versus placebo. The receptors stem from a person between 18 and 60 years old who received the Ad26.COV2.S COVID-19 vaccine or a placebo. The CDR3 runs from the conserved cysteine through the conserved F or W. A D gene is named only where the DNA matches it firmly. Rows give clone size only sometimes, using once, few, many, or a class for an expanded clone.

-,TRBJ1-3,TRBV12-3/TRBV12-4,once,TGTGCCAGCAGTCAGTACTCTGGAAACACCATATATTTT,CASSQYSGNTIYF
TRBD2,TRBJ2-7,TRBV25-1,-,TGTGCCAGCAGTGAATCTTTGCTAGCGGGGTTCTACGAGCAGTACTTC,CASSESLLAGFYEQYF
-,TRBJ1-3,TRBV7-9,few,TGTGCCAGCAGCTTAGGACACATTTTCTCTGGAAACACCATATATTTT,CASSLGHIFSGNTIYF
-,TRBJ2-1,TRBV5-1,-,TGCGCCAGCAGCGCACCCCCGCGGGGCTACAATGAGCAGTTCTTC,CASSAPPRGYNEQFF
-,TRBJ1-2,TRBV6-6,few,TGTGCCGGAGAGGGCTACACCTTC,CAGEGYTF
-,TRBJ1-1,TRBV30,-,TGTGCCTGGAGGGAGGGAGCTTTCTTT,CAWREGAFF
-,TRBJ2-6,TRBV14,few,TGTGCCAGCAGCCCGCTCGGAGCTCCTAGGGGGGCCAACGTCCTGACTTTC,CASSPLGAPRGANVLTF
-,TRBJ1-2,TRBV2,-,TGTGCCAGCAGTCTAGAGGGGGGGGTCTACTATGGCTACACCTTC,CASSLEGGVYYGYTF
-,TRBJ1-1,TRBV6-2/TRBV6-3,-,TGTGCCAGCAGTTCCGCCGGGGGGAGAGACACTGAAGCTTTCTTT,CASSSAGGRDTEAFF
TRBD1,TRBJ2-7,TRBV28,-,TGTGCCAGCAGTTCACAGGGGGCGCCTGGCACCTACGAGCAGTACTTC,CASSSQGAPGTYEQYF
-,TRBJ2-1,TRBV12-3/TRBV12-4,-,TGTGCCAGCAGTTTCCAAGCGTCGGGGCAGTTCTTC,CASSFQASGQFF
-,TRBJ1-4,TRBV27,-,TGTGCCAGCAGTCCGCATACCGGGACTGAAGTTGAAAAACTGTTTTTT,CASSPHTGTEVEKLFF
-,TRBJ2-7,TRBV5-1,-,TGCGCCAGCAGCTTGAGACAGACTTCTACCTACGAGCAGTACTTC,CASSLRQTSTYEQYF
-,TRBJ2-2,TRBV11-2,-,TGTGCCAGCAGCTTAGAGGGGGCCGACACCGGGGAGCTGTTTTTT,CASSLEGADTGELFF
TRBD1,TRBJ1-2,TRBV6-1,-,TGTGCCAGCAGTGAATTACAGGGGCTGGGTGGCTACACCTTC,CASSELQGLGGYTF
-,TRBJ2-3,TRBV19,-,TGTGCCAGTAGTCCCAAGGGACTGCTTTGGGGCACAGATACGCAGTATTTT,CASSPKGLLWGTDTQYF
-,TRBJ1-6,TRBV3-1/TRBV3-2,-,TGTGCCAGCAGCCAGGGCACCTCGAATTCACCCCTCCACTTT,CASSQGTSNSPLHF
TRBD2,TRBJ2-3,TRBV9,-,TGTGCCAGCAGAACCGGGACTAGCGGGTACACAGATACGCAGTATTTT,CASRTGTSGYTDTQYF
-,TRBJ2-7,TRBV5-1,-,TGCGCCAGCAGCCCGAGTGACCGCCGCCACGAGCAGTACTTC,CASSPSDRRHEQYF
-,TRBJ1-1,TRBV21-1,-,TGTGCCAGCAGCAAAGAACAGGCCTACACTGAAGCTTTCTTT,CASSKEQAYTEAFF
-,TRBJ1-3,TRBV13,-,TGTGCCAGCAGTTCCGATACGAGCAGGGTCTCTGGAAACACCATATATTTT,CASSSDTSRVSGNTIYF
-,TRBJ1-4,TRBV18,-,TGTGCCAGCTCACCAAGGAAGGCAGCTAATGAAAAACTGTTTTTT,CASSPRKAANEKLFF